This entry lists 22 T cell receptor beta chains sequenced from one sample in a study of blood T cell repertoires in COVID-19. Measured with immunoSEQ multiplex PCR; TCRdb has only the in-frame clones, and not every one. The data hold about 110,000 clones, with more than 75% observed a single time. The source material was peripheral blood. These receptors originate from a woman in her forties or fifties with acute or convalescent COVID-19.

V is TRBV19 and J is TRBJ2-7, with 7 bases identical to TRBD1. Germline CDR1 is LNHDA and CDR2 is SQIVND (reference sequence). V was clipped by 5 bases and J by 2 bases; unmatched bases: 6. The CDR3 runs 14 residues. Written as DNA, the CDR3 is TGTGCCAGTAGTCTTGAAGGGGGCACCTACGAGCAGTACTTC. Translation: CASSLEGGTYEQYF.

The V and J genes are TRBV4-2 and TRBJ2-7; TRBD2 agrees at 8 bases. This CDR3 has 17 residues. CDR1 LGHNA and CDR2 YNFKEQ come from the germline V gene. Trimming cost V 3 bases and J 7 bases; bases outside gene matches: 17. This CDR3 reads CASSQEPSPGAGGEQYF. CDR3 sequence (DNA): TGTGCCAGCAGCCAGGAACCGAGCCCGGGCGCGGGGGGAGAGCAGTACTTC.

The rearrangement joins TRBV3-1 (or the pseudogene TRBV3-2) to TRBJ1-2; 12 bases match TRBD1. Germline V CDR1 and CDR2: LGHDT, YNNKEL (reference sequence). V gave up 3 bases and J gave up 3 bases; unmatched junction bases: 5. The CDR3 totals 16 residues. Here the CDR3 reads CASSQGQGAPYYGYTF. CDR3 sequence (DNA): TGTGCCAGCAGCCAGGGACAGGGGGCGCCCTACTATGGCTACACCTTC.

J is TRBJ2-1 and V is TRBV27; possible D gene TRBD2, 5 bases. CDR1 and CDR2 (germline): MNHEY, SMNVEV (reference sequence). This CDR3 contains 14 residues. V was clipped by 2 bases and J by 1 base, with 6 bases between them. The CDR3 reads CASSLGRSYNEQFF. The CDR3 nucleotides are TGTGCCAGCAGTTTAGGGAGATCCTACAATGAGCAGTTCTTC.

The chain has TRBV7-6 and TRBJ2-2; no clear D. Trimming left V 5 bases short and J 5 bases short, with 9 bases between. The CDR3 loop spans 13 amino acids. Germline-derived CDR1 and CDR2 are SGHVS and FNYEAQ. The CDR3 region is CASSPQRTGELFF. The CDR3 region has the DNA TGTGCCAGCAGCCCCCAGCGTACCGGGGAGCTGTTTTTT.

This clone has just one count. J is TRBJ1-1 and V is TRBV6-5, with D unclear. This CDR3 spans 13 amino acids. The V and J ends lost 4 bases and 6 bases respectively, with 12 bases between them. Germline CDR1 MNHEY, CDR2 SVGAGI. CDR3 bases: TGTGCCAGCAGTTTTCAGGTGGATTCTGAAGCTTTCTTT. Translated, it gives CASSFQVDSEAFF.

This chain links TRBV7-9 with TRBJ1-5; D remains unclear. The CDR3 covers 12 residues. The V end lost 10 bases, the J end lost 6 bases, and 13 bases lay between the germline ends. Germline loops: CDR1 SEHNR, CDR2 FQNEAQ (reference sequence). This CDR3 is CANPFGGQPQHF. CDR3 coding DNA: TGTGCCAACCCCTTTGGAGGTCAGCCCCAGCATTTT.

J is TRBJ2-3 and V is TRBV25-1, with TRBD2 identical over 9 bases. CDR1 MGHDK and CDR2 SYGVNS come from the germline V gene. V dropped 4 bases and J dropped 3; count of bases not matched to a gene: 2. The CDR3 runs 14 residues. This CDR3 reads CASSVSGGTDTQYF. The CDR3 region has the DNA TGTGCCAGCAGTGTTAGCGGGGGTACAGATACGCAGTATTTT.

The chain recombines TRBV2 with TRBJ2-2, with TRBD2 identical over 12 bases. Germline CDR1 SNHLY, CDR2 FYNNEI. The CDR3 is 14 amino acids. V lost 4 bases to trimming and J lost 6 bases; unmatched junction nucleotides: 0. CDR3 protein: CASSGLAGAGELFF. DNA for the CDR3: TGTGCCAGCAGTGGACTAGCGGGAGCCGGGGAGCTGTTTTTT.

This sequence joins TRBV18 and TRBJ2-1; 7 bases line up with TRBD1. Per germline, CDR1 KGHSH and CDR2 LQKENI. V shed 4 bases and J 6 bases; nucleotides not matched to a gene: 9. The CDR3 has 15 amino acids. The CDR3 nucleotides are TGTGCCAGCTCACGACCGGGACAGAACGCCAATGAGCAGTTCTTC. Translating it yields CASSRPGQNANEQFF. The full variable domain, its missing parts supplied by reference TRBV18 and TRBJ2-1, is NAGVMQNPRHLVRRRGQEARLRCSPMKGHSHVYWYRQLPEEGLKFMVYLQKENIIDESGMPKERFSAEFPKEGPSILRIQQVVRGDSAAYFCASSRPGQNANEQFFGPGTRLTVL.

The rearrangement uses TRBV3-1 (or the pseudogene TRBV3-2) and TRBJ1-1, with TRBD1 identical over 7 bases. V lost 7 bases and J lost 6; bases outside the gene matches: 8. The CDR3 contains 13 residues. Per germline, CDR1 LGHDT and CDR2 YNNKEL (reference sequence). In DNA form, the CDR3 reads TGTGCCAGCACCAGGGGGGCAGTCGCTGAAGCTTTCTTT. Its protein product is CASTRGAVAEAFF.

The V call is TRBV19, the J call TRBJ2-7; 10 nucleotides line up with TRBD2. CDR3 length: 14 residues. Per germline, CDR1 LNHDA and CDR2 SQIVND (reference sequence). Losses at the gene ends were 4 bases for V and 1 base for J; bases not matched to a gene: 1. The CDR3 sequence is CASSRTSGSYEQYF. CDR3 DNA sequence: TGTGCCAGTAGTAGGACTAGCGGTTCCTACGAGCAGTACTTC.

The gene calls are TRBV5-1 and TRBJ2-5; D is undetermined. With 0 bases removed from V and 1 base from J, the gap between germline ends came to 7 bases. This CDR3 is built from 14 residues. The germline gives CDR1 SGHRS, CDR2 YFSETQ. The CDR3 is CASSLVLFQETQYF. The CDR3 DNA reads TGCGCCAGCAGCTTGGTGTTATTCCAAGAGACCCAGTACTTC.

This sequence joins TRBV19 and TRBJ2-1; 7 nucleotides align to TRBD1. Germline trimming cut 1 base from V and 4 bases from J; bases unmatched to any gene: 4. This CDR3 has 15 amino acids. In germline, CDR1 is LNHDA, CDR2 SQIVND (reference sequence). CDR3 sequence reads: CASSIGGQTYNEQFF. CDR3 nucleotide sequence: TGTGCCAGTAGTATAGGGGGACAGACATACAATGAGCAGTTCTTC.

This clone was seen a single time. The rearrangement uses TRBV4-1 and TRBJ2-1; D is possibly TRBD2 (5 bases). V was trimmed by 1 base and J by 5 bases, leaving 15 bases between them. CDR3 length: 16 residues. Germline-derived CDR1 and CDR2 are MGHRA and YSYEKL. The CDR3 loop is CASSQGVSMRDNEQFF. CDR3 nucleotides: TGCGCCAGCAGCCAAGGGGTCTCGATGAGGGACAATGAGCAGTTCTTC.

The V gene is TRBV3-1 (or the pseudogene TRBV3-2), the J gene TRBJ2-7, with a tentative D call TRBD1 (5 bases). Trimming took off 1 base at V and 3 bases at J, with 13 bases between the two ends. This CDR3 comprises 15 residues. Germline CDR1 is LGHDT and CDR2 is YNNKEL (reference sequence). The CDR3 DNA follows: TGTGCCAGCAGCCAAGGACCTCAAGGGGTCTACGAGCAGTACTTC. Residues: CASSQGPQGVYEQYF.

With respect to this clone: At one boundary the junction diverges from the germline segment, which might be a read error. The V and J genes are TRBV12-3 or TRBV12-4 and TRBJ2-7; 7 bases line up with TRBD2. The CDR3 has 12 amino acids. CDR3 amino acids: CASGSAEGGMGF. The CDR3 DNA reads as TGTGCCAGCGGAAGCGCCGAGGGAGGGATGGGCTTC.

This clone has only a few counts. The DNA of the CDR3 is TGTGCCAGCAGCACGACAGGGGGGAATGAAAAACTGTTTTTT. It translates to CASSTTGGNEKLFF. The chain joins TRBV28 to TRBJ1-4; 9 positions agree with TRBD1. Unmatched junction bases numbered 4, after V lost 6 bases and J lost 5 bases. Germline-derived CDR1 and CDR2 are MDHEN and SYDVKM. The CDR3 sequence is 14 residues long.

The chain employs TRBV27 and TRBJ2-1; 8 nucleotides agree with TRBD1. Germline V gene sequence: CDR1 MNHEY, CDR2 SMNVEV (reference sequence). V dropped 9 bases and J dropped 9; count of bases not matched to a gene: 16. The CDR3 is 15 residues long. The CDR3 loop reads CASRQRQQGTGEQFF. CDR3 nucleotide sequence: TGTGCCAGTAGGCAGCGCCAACAGGGGACAGGTGAGCAGTTCTTC.

This clone came up once. The rearrangement joins TRBV6-5 to TRBJ2-7, with 11 bases that match TRBD2. This CDR3 region has 15 residues. Per germline, CDR1 MNHEY and CDR2 SVGAGI. The V segment lost 7 bases and the J segment 0 bases; nucleotides outside the gene matches: 5. For the CDR3, the DNA is TGTGCCAGCACCCGACTAGCGGGGAGCTCCTACGAGCAGTACTTC. Translating gives CASTRLAGSSYEQYF.

The V call is TRBV7-2, the J call TRBJ1-4, with D perhaps TRBD1 (6 bases). Per the germline V gene, CDR1 is SGHTA and CDR2 is FQGNSA. CDR3 length: 15 residues. The V gene lost 5 bases and the J gene lost 7 bases, with 17 bases spanning the gap. Here the CDR3 reads CASSANTGSSEKLFF. DNA of the CDR3: TGTGCCAGCAGCGCCAATACAGGGTCCAGTGAAAAACTGTTTTTT.

The rearrangement joins TRBV2 to TRBJ2-7; 7 bases agree with TRBD1. The CDR3 extends over 12 amino acids. In germline, CDR1 is SNHLY, CDR2 FYNNEI. The ends lost 7 bases at V and 6 bases at J; junction bases unmatched: 6. CDR3 coding DNA: TGTGCCAGCAATCAACAGGGGTTCGAGCAGTACTTC. The encoded protein is CASNQQGFEQYF.